The clone carrying this T cell receptor beta chain was found once. What it binds is unknown. The junction departs from the called germline gene at one end, perhaps through a read error. This entry comes from a study of cytomegalovirus exposure and HLA in healthy donors. Vbeta (60) and Jbeta (13) primers were used in the PCR. Using immunoSEQ multiplex PCR, the repertoire was profiled, and TCRdb retains in-frame clones only, with some absent. The sample gives about 97,000 clones, approximately 85% of which show up once; roughly 5.1% is in the top ten. Notes on the study in general: Later examination showed HLA-associated TCR beta chains had greater clonal expansion than equally common others. A later examination showed that TCR association rates differed by HLA locus, with DRB1 most and HLA-C fewest.

The source of this sequence is a man aged 40-49 years in good health and CMV-seropositive. The sample was PBMCs.

As DNA, the CDR3 is TGTTCCAGCAGCTTAGCGAAGGGACTAGCCTCGAATGAGCAGTTCTTC. Its translation is CSSSLAKGLASNEQFF. The rearrangement links TRBV7-9 to TRBJ2-1; 9 nucleotides align to TRBD2. Germline V gives CDR1 SEHNR, CDR2 FQNEAQ (reference sequence). This CDR3 comprises 16 residues.